The next 13 T cell receptor beta chains were all read from a single sample in a study of blood T cells in healthy people across ages. The authors ran a second PCR of about 6 to 11 cycles using a sample-barcoded 5' primer and a J-beta primer mix. TCRdb re-analysed the 5' RACE reads in MiXCR, keeping a single row per CDR3 protein. Here the sample spans about 930,000 distinct CDR3 sequences, just under 30% being singletons. This sample was also put to use in a study of T cells of mothers and their children.

Sequencing input: blood. These receptors originate from a middle-aged woman in good health.

This clonotype came up once. This chain connects TRBV6-2 or TRBV6-3 to TRBJ2-7, with a possible D match to TRBD1 (5 bases). The germline V gene has CDR1 MNHEY and CDR2 SVGEGT. Between the trimmed V and J ends, which lost 3 bases and 6 bases, there was a span of 12 bases. The CDR3 spans 13 residues. The CDR3 loop is CASSYSRDSEQYF. The DNA for the CDR3 is TGTGCCAGCAGTTATTCCAGGGATTCCGAGCAGTACTTC.

This clonotype came up many times. V is TRBV7-2 and J is TRBJ2-7; 7 bases agree with TRBD1. J gave up 2 bases and V 8 bases, and 9 bases lay outside the gene matches. CDR1 is SGHTA and CDR2 is FQGNSA in the germline V gene. This CDR3 has 14 residues. CDR3 nucleotide sequence: TGTGCCAGCGCGGCCGAGAGGGGGCCCTACGAGCAGTACTTC. This translates into CASAAERGPYEQYF.

This clonotype was seen only once. The rearrangement joins TRBV4-3 to TRBJ2-7; D possibly matches TRBD1 or TRBD2 (5 bases each). The CDR3 is made up of 16 amino acids. Germline V gives CDR1 LGHNA, CDR2 YSLEER. V gave up 1 base and J gave up 5 bases, with 18 bases separating them. This CDR3 is CASSQGAARGSNEQYF. Here the CDR3 DNA reads TGCGCCAGCAGCCAAGGGGCAGCGAGGGGTTCCAACGAGCAGTACTTC.

About this clonotype: This may come from a read error, since a much larger clone is one base off. CDR3 region: CASSLDAGLSTDAQYF. The CDR3 coding sequence is TGTGCCAGCAGCTTAGACGCGGGCCTAAGCACAGATGCGCAGTATTTT. This sequence joins TRBV7-9 and TRBJ2-3; D is possibly TRBD2 (5 bases). The CDR3 has 16 residues. The V gene's germline CDR1 is SEHNR and CDR2 FQNEAQ (reference sequence).

This sequence joins TRBV7-3 and TRBJ2-7, with 9 bases aligning to TRBD1. CDR1 and CDR2 (germline): SGHTA, FQGTGA. J was trimmed by 3 bases and V by 5 bases; bases with no gene match: 5. The CDR3 extends over 14 amino acids. CDR3 amino acids: CASSKAGQGYEQYF. Written as DNA, the CDR3 is TGTGCCAGCAGCAAGGCGGGACAGGGCTACGAGCAGTACTTC.

This clonotype appeared a few times. A much larger clone sits a single nucleotide away, making a read error possible. The chain combines TRBV4-1 with TRBJ1-2, with a possible D match to TRBD1 (5 bases). In germline, CDR1 is MGHRA, CDR2 YSYEKL. The ends were cut back, 0 bases at V and 10 bases at J, with 15 bases in the middle. There are 14 residues in the CDR3. The CDR3 loop is CASSQESRGVDYTF. CDR3 DNA sequence: TGCGCCAGCAGCCAAGAGTCAAGGGGTGTGGACTACACCTTC.

This clonotype appeared many times. The J gene is TRBJ2-4, the V gene TRBV7-8, with D possibly TRBD1 on 6 matching bases. The germline V and J ends were trimmed by 0 bases and 14 bases, with 17 bases remaining between them. The germline V gene encodes CDR1 SGHVS and CDR2 FQNEAQ. The CDR3 length is 14 residues. CDR3 nucleotide sequence: TGTGCCAGCAGCTTAGCTGAATTCCGGGACACCAAGTACTTC. Amino acids: CASSLAEFRDTKYF.

As for this clonotype: Relative to the germline gene, one junction end is altered; a read error may explain this. The chain couples TRBV19 to TRBJ1-1, with D tentatively TRBD1 (5 bases). Germline-derived CDR1 and CDR2 are LNHDA and SQIVND (reference sequence). The CDR3 totals 16 residues. The CDR3 region is CTSSITDTGVGTEAFF. The CDR3 nucleotides are TGTACCAGTAGTATAACTGACACGGGGGTCGGCACTGAAGCTTTCTTT.

This clonotype was picked up many times. The chain has TRBV6-4 and TRBJ2-3; 8 bases are shared with TRBD1. With V trimmed by 3 bases and J by 4 bases, 3 bases remained unmatched. The CDR3 sequence is 14 residues long. Germline V gene data show CDR1 as MRHNA and CDR2 as SNTAGT. The CDR3 region is CASSEQGEADTQYF. For the CDR3, the DNA is TGTGCCAGCAGTGAACAGGGGGAAGCAGATACGCAGTATTTT.

V is TRBV20-1 and J is TRBJ1-1; D is possibly TRBD1 (5 bases). Germline CDR1 and CDR2: DFQATT and SNEGSKA (reference sequence). Deletions cut 5 bases from V and 2 bases from J, with 15 bases between. This CDR3 is 14 amino acids long. CDR3 in DNA: TGCAGTGCTGAGGCGGGGGGGATTAACACTGAAGCTTTCTTT. It is translated as CSAEAGGINTEAFF.

The chain joins TRBV3-1 to TRBJ1-6; 7 bases agree with TRBD1. V shed 6 bases and J 0 bases; nucleotides not matched to a gene: 5. The CDR3 length is 16 residues. CDR1 and CDR2 from the germline V gene are LGHDT and YNNKEL (reference sequence). The CDR3 sequence: CASRQGTSSYNSPLHF. CDR3 DNA: TGTGCCAGCAGACAGGGGACTAGCTCCTATAATTCACCCCTCCACTTT.

The chain has TRBV7-2 and TRBJ1-1; the D gene is possibly TRBD1 (6 bases). V gave up 5 bases and J gave up 5 bases, with 18 bases separating them. Germline V gene data show CDR1 as SGHTA and CDR2 as FQGNSA. The CDR3 extends over 15 amino acids. Here the CDR3 reads CASSPNRVGGTEAFF. CDR3 bases: TGTGCCAGCAGCCCAAACAGGGTCGGGGGGACTGAAGCTTTCTTT.

The chain recombines TRBV12-3 or TRBV12-4 with TRBJ2-3; D is ambiguous. V lost 0 bases and J 3 bases, leaving 7 bases between the germline ends. The CDR3 covers 14 residues. CDR3 in amino acids: CASSLAMGTDTQYF. The CDR3 nucleotides are TGTGCCAGCAGTTTAGCCATGGGGACAGATACGCAGTATTTT.